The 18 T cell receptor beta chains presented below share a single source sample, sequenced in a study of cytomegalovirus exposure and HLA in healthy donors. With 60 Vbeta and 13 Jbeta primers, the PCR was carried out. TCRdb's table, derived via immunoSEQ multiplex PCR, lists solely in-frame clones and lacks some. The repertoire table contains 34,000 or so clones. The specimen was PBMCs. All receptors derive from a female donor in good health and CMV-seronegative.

This CDR3 is CASSPQGHTGSTDTQYF. CDR3 nucleotide sequence: TGTGCCAGCAGCCCACAGGGCCATACGGGTAGCACAGATACGCAGTATTTT. The rearrangement joins TRBV11-3 to TRBJ2-3; D possibly corresponds to TRBD1 (6 bases). V lost 5 bases and J 0 bases, leaving 18 bases between the germline ends. This CDR3 has 17 residues. Germline V CDR1 and CDR2: SGHNT, YENEEA.

CDR3 DNA: TGTGCCAGCAGCTCAGCGGGTGGACAGGGGGTCTCCTACGAGCAGTACTTC. This translates into CASSSAGGQGVSYEQYF. The chain links TRBV5-6 to TRBJ2-5; 10 nucleotides match TRBD1. The J call may be wrong; the DNA end is better matched by TRBJ2-7. Germline CDR1 SGHDT, CDR2 YYEEEE. The CDR3 covers 17 residues.

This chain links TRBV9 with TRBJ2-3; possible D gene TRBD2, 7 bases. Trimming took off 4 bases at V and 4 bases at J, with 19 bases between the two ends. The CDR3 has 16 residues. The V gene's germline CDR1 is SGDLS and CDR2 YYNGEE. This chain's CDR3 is CASSRMEGGASDTQYF. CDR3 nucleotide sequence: TGTGCCAGCAGCCGGATGGAGGGGGGGGCTTCAGATACGCAGTATTTT. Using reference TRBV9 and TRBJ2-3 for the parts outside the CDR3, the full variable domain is DSGVTQTPKHLITATGQRVTLRCSPRSGDLSVYWYQQSLDQGLQFLIQYYNGEERAKGNILERFSAQQFPDLHSELNLSSLELGDSALYFCASSRMEGGASDTQYFGPGTRLTVL.

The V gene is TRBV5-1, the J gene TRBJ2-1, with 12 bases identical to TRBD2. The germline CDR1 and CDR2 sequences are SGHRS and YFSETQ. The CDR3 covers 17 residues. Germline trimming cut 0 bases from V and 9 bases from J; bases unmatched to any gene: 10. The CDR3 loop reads CASSLEVLAGGMTEQFF. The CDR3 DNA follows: TGCGCCAGCAGCTTGGAGGTCCTAGCGGGGGGGATGACTGAGCAGTTCTTC.

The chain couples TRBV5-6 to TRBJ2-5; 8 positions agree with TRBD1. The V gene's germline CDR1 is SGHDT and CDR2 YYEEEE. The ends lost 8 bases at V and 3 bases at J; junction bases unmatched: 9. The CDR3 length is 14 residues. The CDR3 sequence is CARGRTGRKETQYF. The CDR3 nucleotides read TGTGCCAGGGGGAGGACAGGGAGGAAAGAGACCCAGTACTTC.

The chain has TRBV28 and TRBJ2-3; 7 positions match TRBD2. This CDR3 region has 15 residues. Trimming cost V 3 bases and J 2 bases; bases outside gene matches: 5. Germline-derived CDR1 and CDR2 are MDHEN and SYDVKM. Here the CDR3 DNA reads TGTGCCAGCAGTTTCGGACGGGGGGACACAGATACGCAGTATTTT. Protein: CASSFGRGDTDTQYF.

CDR3 bases: TGTGCCAGCAGTATCTCGGGGAGGCACTACACCTTC. It yields the protein CASSISGRHYTF. V gene TRBV27 combines with J gene TRBJ1-2; unclear D gene. Germline loops: CDR1 MNHEY, CDR2 SMNVEV (reference sequence). The CDR3 extends over 12 amino acids. The V and J ends lost 5 bases and 10 bases respectively, with 14 bases between them.

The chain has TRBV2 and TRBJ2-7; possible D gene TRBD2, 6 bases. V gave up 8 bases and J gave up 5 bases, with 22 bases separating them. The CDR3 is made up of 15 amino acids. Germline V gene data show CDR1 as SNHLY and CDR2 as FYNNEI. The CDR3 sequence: CASLRDSRRTNEQYF. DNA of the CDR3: TGTGCCAGCCTTAGGGACTCCCGCAGGACCAACGAGCAGTACTTC.

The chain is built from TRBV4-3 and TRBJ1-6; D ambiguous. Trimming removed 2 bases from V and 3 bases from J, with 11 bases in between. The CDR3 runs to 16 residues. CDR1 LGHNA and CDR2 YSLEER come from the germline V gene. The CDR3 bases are TGCGCCAGCAGCCAAATTCGGGGAGACTATAATTCACCCCTCCACTTT. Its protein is CASSQIRGDYNSPLHF.

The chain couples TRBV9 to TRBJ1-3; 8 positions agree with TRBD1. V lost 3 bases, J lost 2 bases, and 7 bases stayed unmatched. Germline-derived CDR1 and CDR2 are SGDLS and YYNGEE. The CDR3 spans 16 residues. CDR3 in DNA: TGTGCCAGCAGCGGTGGACAGGGTGCCACTGGAAACACCATATATTTT. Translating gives CASSGGQGATGNTIYF.

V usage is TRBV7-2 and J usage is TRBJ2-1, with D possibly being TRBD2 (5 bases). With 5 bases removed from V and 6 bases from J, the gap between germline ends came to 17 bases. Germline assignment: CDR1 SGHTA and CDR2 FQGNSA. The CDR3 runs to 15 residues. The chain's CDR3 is CASSQARGTFNEQFF. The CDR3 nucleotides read TGTGCCAGCAGCCAGGCCCGGGGTACCTTCAATGAGCAGTTCTTC.

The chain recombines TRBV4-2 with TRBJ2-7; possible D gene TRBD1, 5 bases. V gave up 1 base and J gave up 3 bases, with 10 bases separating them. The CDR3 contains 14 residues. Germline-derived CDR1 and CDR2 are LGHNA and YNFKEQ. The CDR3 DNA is TGTGCCAGCAGCCAAGGGCAGGGAAACTACGAGCAGTACTTC. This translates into CASSQGQGNYEQYF.

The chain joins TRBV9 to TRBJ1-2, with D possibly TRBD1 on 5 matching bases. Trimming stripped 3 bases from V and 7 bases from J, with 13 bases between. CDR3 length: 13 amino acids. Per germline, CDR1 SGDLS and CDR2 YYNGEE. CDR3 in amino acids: CASSEPGDSGYTF. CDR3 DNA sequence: TGTGCCAGCAGCGAGCCAGGAGACAGTGGCTACACCTTC.

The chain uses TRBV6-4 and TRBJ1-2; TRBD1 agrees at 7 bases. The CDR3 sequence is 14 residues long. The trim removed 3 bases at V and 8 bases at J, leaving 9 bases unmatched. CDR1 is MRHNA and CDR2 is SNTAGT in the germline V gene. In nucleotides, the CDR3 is TGTGCCAGCAGTGATCGACAGGGAATAGGGGGCTACACCTTC. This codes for CASSDRQGIGGYTF.

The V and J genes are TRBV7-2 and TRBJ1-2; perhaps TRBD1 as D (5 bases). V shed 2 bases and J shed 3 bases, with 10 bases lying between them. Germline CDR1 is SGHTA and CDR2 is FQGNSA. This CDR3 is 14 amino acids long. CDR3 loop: CASSLHQTDYGYTF. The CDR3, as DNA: TGTGCCAGCAGCTTACACCAGACAGACTATGGCTACACCTTC.

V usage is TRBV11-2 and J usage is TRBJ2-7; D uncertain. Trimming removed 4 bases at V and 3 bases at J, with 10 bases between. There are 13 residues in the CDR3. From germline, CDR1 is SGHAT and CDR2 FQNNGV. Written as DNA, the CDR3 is TGTGCCAGCAGCTCAGGATGGTTCTACGAGCAGTACTTC. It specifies CASSSGWFYEQYF. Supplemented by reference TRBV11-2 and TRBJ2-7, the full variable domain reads EAGVAQSPRYKIIEKRQSVAFWCNPISGHATLYWYQQILGQGPKLLIQFQNNGVVDDSQLPKDRFSAERLKGVDSTLKIQPAKLEDSAVYLCASSSGWFYEQYFGPGTRLTVT.

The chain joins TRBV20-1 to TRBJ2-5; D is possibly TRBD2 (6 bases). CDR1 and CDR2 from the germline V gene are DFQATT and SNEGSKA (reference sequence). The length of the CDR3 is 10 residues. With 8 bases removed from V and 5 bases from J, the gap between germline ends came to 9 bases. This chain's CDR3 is CSLAWETQYF. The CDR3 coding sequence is TGCAGTCTAGCGTGGGAGACCCAGTACTTC.

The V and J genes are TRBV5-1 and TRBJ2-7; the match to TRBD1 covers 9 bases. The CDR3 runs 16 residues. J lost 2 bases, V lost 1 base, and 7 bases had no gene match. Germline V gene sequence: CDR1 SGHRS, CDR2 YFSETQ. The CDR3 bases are TGCGCCAGCAGCTTGACCGCCGGGACAGGGACCTACGAGCAGTACTTC. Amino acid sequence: CASSLTAGTGTYEQYF.